The clone carrying this T cell receptor beta chain was observed a handful of times. The target antigen is unknown. This sample stems from a study of PD-1 blockade in classical Hodgkin lymphoma. As for the study in general: Each patient was given nivolumab 3 mg/kg through a vein every 2 weeks. Study results and limitations: At C4D1, TCR diversity had climbed significantly for CD4+ cells, though not for CD8+ cells.

All patients relapsed after autologous stem cell transplantation, and brentuximab vedotin exposure varied. Complete response, partial response or progressive disease constituted the best responses recorded. There are 14 residues in the CDR3. After removal of 3 bases from V and 11 bases from J, the junction contained 10 bases not matched to a gene. Germline lookup yields CDR1 SGHTA and CDR2 FQGNSA. Sequenced by immunoSEQ multiplex PCR; TCRdb stores in-frame clones only, minus some. The table shows nearly 25,000 clones, with roughly 80% occurring only once. The chain links TRBV7-2 to TRBJ2-7; 10 nucleotides match TRBD2. This TCR was recovered from a human donor with classical Hodgkin lymphoma. Sequencing used peripheral blood mononuclear cells (PBMCs), obtained before the second cycle of nivolumab. The CDR3: CASSFGLAAPRKYF. In DNA, the CDR3 is TGTGCCAGCAGCTTCGGACTAGCGGCCCCCCGGAAGTACTTC.